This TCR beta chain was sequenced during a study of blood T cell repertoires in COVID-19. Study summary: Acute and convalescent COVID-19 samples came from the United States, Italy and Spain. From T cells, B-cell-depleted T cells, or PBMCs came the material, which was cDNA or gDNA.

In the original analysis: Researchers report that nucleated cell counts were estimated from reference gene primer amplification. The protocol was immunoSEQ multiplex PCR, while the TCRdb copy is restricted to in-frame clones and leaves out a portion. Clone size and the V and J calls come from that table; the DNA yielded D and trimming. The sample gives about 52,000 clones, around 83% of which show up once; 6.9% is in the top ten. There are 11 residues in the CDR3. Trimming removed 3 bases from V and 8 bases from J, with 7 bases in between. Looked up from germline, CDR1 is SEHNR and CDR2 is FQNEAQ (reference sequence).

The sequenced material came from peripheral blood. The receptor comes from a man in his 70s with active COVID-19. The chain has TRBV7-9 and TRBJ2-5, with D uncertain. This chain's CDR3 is CASSLAATQYF. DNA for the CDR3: TGTGCCAGCAGCTTGGCCGCTACCCAGTACTTC.